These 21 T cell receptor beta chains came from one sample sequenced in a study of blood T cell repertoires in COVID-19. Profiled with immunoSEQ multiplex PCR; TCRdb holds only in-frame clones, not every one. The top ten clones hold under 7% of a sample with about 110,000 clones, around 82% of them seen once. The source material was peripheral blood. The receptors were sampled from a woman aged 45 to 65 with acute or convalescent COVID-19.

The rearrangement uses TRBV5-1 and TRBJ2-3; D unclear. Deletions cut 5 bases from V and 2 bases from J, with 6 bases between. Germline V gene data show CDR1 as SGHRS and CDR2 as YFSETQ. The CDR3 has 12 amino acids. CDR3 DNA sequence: TGCGCCAGCAGGGAGATCACAGATACGCAGTATTTT. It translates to CASREITDTQYF.

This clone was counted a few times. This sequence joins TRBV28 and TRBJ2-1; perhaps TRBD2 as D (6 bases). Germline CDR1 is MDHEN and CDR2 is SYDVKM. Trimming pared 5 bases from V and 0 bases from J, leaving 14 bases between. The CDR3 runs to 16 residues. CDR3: CASSPRLGRSYNEQFF. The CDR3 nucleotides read TGTGCCAGCAGTCCCCGACTAGGTCGCTCCTACAATGAGCAGTTCTTC.

CDR3 sequence: CASSPPRQGMSTEAFF. CDR3 DNA sequence: TGTGCCAGCTCACCACCGAGACAGGGGATGAGCACTGAAGCTTTCTTT. The chain carries TRBV18 and TRBJ1-1, with TRBD1 matching over 8 bases. The germline gives CDR1 KGHSH, CDR2 LQKENI. CDR3 length: 16 amino acids. The V and J ends lost 0 bases and 4 bases, in that order; junction bases with no gene match: 7.

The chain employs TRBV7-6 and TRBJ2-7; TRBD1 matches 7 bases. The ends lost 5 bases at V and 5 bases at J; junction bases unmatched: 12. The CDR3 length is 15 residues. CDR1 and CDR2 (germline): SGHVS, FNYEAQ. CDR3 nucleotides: TGTGCCAGCAGCCTAGGGGGCCCCGGGCTCAACGAGCAGTACTTC. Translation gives CASSLGGPGLNEQYF.

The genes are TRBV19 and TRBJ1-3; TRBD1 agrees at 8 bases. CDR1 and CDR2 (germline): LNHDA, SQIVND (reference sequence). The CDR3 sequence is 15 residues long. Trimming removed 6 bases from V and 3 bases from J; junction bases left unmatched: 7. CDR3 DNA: TGTGCCAGTAGAGCATTCGGGACAGGTGGAAACACCATATATTTT. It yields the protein CASRAFGTGGNTIYF.

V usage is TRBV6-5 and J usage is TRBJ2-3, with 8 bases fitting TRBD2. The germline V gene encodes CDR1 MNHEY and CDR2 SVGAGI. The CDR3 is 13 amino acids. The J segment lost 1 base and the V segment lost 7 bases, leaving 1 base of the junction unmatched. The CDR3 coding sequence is TGTGCCAGCATCGGGGGGGGCACAGATACGCAGTATTTT. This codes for CASIGGGTDTQYF.

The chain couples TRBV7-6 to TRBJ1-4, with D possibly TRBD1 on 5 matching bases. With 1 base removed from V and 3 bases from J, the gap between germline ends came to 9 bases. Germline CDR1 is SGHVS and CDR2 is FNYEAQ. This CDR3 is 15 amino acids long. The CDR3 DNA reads TGTGCCAGCAGCTTAGGCGGGGGGGCTAATGAAAAACTGTTTTTT. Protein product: CASSLGGGANEKLFF.

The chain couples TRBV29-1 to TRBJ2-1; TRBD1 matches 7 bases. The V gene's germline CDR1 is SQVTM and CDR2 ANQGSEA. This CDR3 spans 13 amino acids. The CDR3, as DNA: TGCAGTGCCACAGGGGTTTCGGACAATGAGCAGTTCTTC. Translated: CSATGVSDNEQFF.

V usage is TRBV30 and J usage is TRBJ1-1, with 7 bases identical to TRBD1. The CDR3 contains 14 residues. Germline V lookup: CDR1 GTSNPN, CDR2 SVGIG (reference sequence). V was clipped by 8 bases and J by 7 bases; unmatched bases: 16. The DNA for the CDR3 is TGTGCCGGGGCTAACGACAGGGTTCAAGGTGAAGCTTTCTTT. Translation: CAGANDRVQGEAFF.

The CDR3 is CASSLNPWSSGVRKEQYF. The CDR3 DNA sequence: TGTGCCAGCAGCTTAAATCCCTGGTCTAGCGGGGTACGGAAAGAGCAGTACTTC. The V and J genes are TRBV11-2 and TRBJ2-7; TRBD2 matches at 9 bases. Germline V gene data show CDR1 as SGHAT and CDR2 as FQNNGV. Losses at the gene ends were 2 bases for V and 7 bases for J; bases not matched to a gene: 18. The CDR3 runs 18 residues.

The CDR3: CASSSPDREYQPQHF. As DNA, the CDR3 is TGTGCCAGCAGTTCCCCGGACAGGGAGTATCAGCCCCAGCATTTT. The rearrangement uses TRBV28 and TRBJ1-5, with 8 bases aligning to TRBD1. Trimming cost V 4 bases and J 5 bases; bases outside gene matches: 7. This CDR3 spans 15 amino acids. Germline values: CDR1 MDHEN, CDR2 SYDVKM.

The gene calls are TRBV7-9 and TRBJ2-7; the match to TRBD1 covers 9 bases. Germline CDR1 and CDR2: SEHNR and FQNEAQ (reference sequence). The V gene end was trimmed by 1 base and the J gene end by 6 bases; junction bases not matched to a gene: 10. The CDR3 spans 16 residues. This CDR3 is CASSLDPGQGTPEQYF. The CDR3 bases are TGTGCCAGCAGCTTAGACCCGGGACAGGGAACGCCCGAGCAGTACTTC.

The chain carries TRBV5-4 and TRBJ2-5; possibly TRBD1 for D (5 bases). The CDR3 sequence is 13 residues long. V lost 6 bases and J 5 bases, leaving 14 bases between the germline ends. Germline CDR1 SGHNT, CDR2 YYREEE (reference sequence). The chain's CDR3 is CASKDKGTETQYF. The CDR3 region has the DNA TGTGCCAGCAAGGACAAGGGAACGGAGACCCAGTACTTC. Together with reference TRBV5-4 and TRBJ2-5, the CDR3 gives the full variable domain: ETGVTQSPTHLIKTRGQQVTLRCSSQSGHNTVSWYQQALGQGPQFIFQYYREEENGRGNFPPRFSGLQFPNYSSELNVNALELDDSALYLCASKDKGTETQYFGPGTRLLVL.

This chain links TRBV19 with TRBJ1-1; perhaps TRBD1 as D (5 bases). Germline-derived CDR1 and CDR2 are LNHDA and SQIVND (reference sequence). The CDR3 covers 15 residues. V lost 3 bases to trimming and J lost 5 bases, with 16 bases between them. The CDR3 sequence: CASSIGAGLGTEAFF. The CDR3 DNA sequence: TGTGCCAGTAGTATCGGCGCAGGGCTGGGAACTGAAGCTTTCTTT.

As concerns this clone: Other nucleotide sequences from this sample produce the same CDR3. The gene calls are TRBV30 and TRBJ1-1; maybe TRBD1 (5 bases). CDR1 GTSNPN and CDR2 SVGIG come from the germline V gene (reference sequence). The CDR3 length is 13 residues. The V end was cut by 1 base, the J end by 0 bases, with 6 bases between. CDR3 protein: CAWSGQMNTEAFF. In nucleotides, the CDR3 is TGTGCCTGGAGTGGACAGATGAACACTGAAGCTTTCTTT.

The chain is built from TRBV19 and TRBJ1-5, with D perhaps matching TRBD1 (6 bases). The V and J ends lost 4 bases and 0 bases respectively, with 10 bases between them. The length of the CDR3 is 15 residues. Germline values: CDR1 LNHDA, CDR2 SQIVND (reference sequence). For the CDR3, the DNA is TGTGCCAGTAGTACAAGGACAGATAGCAATCAGCCCCAGCATTTT. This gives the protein CASSTRTDSNQPQHF.

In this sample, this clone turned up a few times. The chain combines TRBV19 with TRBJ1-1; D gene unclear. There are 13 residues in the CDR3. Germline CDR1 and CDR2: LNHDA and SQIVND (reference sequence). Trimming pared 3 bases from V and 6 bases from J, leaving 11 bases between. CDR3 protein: CASSMVGRAEAFF. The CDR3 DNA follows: TGTGCCAGTAGTATGGTAGGGCGGGCTGAAGCTTTCTTT.

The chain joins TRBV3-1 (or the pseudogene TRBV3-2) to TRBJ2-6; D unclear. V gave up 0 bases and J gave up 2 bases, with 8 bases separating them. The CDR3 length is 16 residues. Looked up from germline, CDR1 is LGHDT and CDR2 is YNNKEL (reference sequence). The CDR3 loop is CASSQDSSAGANVLTF. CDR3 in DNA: TGTGCCAGCAGCCAAGATTCTAGTGCTGGGGCCAACGTCCTGACTTTC.

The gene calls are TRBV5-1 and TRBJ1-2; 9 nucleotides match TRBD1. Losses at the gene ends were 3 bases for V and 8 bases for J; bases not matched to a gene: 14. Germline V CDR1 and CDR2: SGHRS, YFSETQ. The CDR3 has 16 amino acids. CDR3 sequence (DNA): TGCGCCAGCAGCTCTACTCCGGGACAGGGAGCCGGCGGCTACACCTTC. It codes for CASSSTPGQGAGGYTF.

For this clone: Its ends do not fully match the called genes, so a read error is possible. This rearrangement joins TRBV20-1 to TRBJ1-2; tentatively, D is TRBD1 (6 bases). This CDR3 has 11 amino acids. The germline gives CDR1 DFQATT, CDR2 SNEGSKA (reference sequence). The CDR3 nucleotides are TGCAGTGCTAGGGGGGCCAATTCGTTCGGCTTC. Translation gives CSARGANSFGF.

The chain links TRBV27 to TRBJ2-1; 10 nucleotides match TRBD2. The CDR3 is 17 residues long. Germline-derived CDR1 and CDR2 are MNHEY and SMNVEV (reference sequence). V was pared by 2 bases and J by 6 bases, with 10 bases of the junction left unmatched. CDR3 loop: CASSLRNERGGTNEQFF. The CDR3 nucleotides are TGTGCCAGCAGTTTACGAAACGAGCGGGGGGGCACCAATGAGCAGTTCTTC.